This T cell receptor beta chain comes out of a study of beta chain features in type 1 diabetes. Study summary: Examination of sorted cells across all samples involved around 99 million cells.

Expressed TCRB transcripts were sequenced, since all the RNA that had been isolated was reverse transcribed. Profiled with immunoSEQ multiplex PCR; TCRdb holds only in-frame clones, not every one. The data contain about 44,000 clones, about 66% of them singletons. With regard to this clone: As yet, its antigen is unknown.

Study observations and caveats: Among all four CD4+ subsets, Type 1 diabetes patients had TCRB CDR3s that were moderately but significantly shorter. Possible PCR preference for shorter templates applied equally to patients and controls.

Losses at the gene ends were 5 bases for V and 3 bases for J; bases not matched to a gene: 12. The CDR3 is made up of 16 amino acids. Germline CDR1 and CDR2: SGHNT and YENEEA. Purity exceeded 98% in all sorted populations. Material for sequencing was Tregs from blood. This clonotype originated in a woman younger than 35 with type 1 diabetes. The chain employs TRBV11-3 and TRBJ1-2; 7 bases map to TRBD1. DNA of the CDR3: TGTGCCAGCAGCGGGGACCGAAGACAGGGCGACTATGGCTACACCTTC. Residues: CASSGDRRQGDYGYTF.